This T cell receptor beta chain derives from a study of blood T cell repertoires in COVID-19. With 4 bases clipped from V and 2 bases from J, the junction kept 2 bases outside the gene matches. CDR1 is GTSNPN and CDR2 is SVGIG in the germline V gene (reference sequence). The CDR3 runs to 12 residues. TCRdb's copy holds only in-frame clones and misses some; the assay was immunoSEQ multiplex PCR. Here the sample spans about 240,000 clones, about nine tenths being singletons. This clone appeared a few times. Sequencing input: peripheral blood. The receptor comes from a man aged 25-45 years with COVID-19, enrolled during active disease. The genes are TRBV30 and TRBJ2-7; 7 bases are a match to TRBD1. The chain's CDR3 is CAWMGQPYEQYF. The CDR3, as DNA: TGTGCCTGGATGGGACAGCCCTACGAGCAGTACTTC.